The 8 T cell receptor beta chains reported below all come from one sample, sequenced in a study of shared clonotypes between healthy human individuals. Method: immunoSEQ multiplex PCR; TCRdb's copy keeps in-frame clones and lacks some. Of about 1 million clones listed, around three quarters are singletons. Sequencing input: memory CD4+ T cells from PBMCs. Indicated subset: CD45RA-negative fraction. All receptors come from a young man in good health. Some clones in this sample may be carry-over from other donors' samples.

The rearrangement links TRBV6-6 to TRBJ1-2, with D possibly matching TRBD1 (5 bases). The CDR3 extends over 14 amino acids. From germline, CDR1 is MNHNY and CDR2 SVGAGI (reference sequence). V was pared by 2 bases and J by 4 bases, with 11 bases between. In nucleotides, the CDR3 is TGTGCCAGCAGTTACCTCGGGGGGGGCTATGGCTACACCTTC. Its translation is CASSYLGGGYGYTF.

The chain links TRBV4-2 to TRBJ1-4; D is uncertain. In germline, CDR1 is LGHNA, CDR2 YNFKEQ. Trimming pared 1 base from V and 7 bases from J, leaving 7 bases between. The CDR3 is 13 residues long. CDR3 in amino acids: CASSQVGVEKLFF. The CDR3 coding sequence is TGTGCCAGCAGCCAAGTGGGAGTTGAAAAACTGTTTTTT.

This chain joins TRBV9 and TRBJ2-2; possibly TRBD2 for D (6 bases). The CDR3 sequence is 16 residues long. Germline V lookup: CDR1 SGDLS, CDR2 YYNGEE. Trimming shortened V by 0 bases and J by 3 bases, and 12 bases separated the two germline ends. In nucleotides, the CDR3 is TGTGCCAGCAGCGTAGGGGTTAGCGGAGACACCGGGGAGCTGTTTTTT. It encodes CASSVGVSGDTGELFF. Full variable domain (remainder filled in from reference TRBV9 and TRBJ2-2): DSGVTQTPKHLITATGQRVTLRCSPRSGDLSVYWYQQSLDQGLQFLIQYYNGEERAKGNILERFSAQQFPDLHSELNLSSLELGDSALYFCASSVGVSGDTGELFFGEGSRLTVL.

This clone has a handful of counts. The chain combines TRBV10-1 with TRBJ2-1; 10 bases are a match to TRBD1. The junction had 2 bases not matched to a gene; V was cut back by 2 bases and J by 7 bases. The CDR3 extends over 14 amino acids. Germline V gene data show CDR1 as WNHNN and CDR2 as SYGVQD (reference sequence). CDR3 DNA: TGCGCCAGCAGTGAGGACAGGGGGCCTAATGAGCAGTTCTTC. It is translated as CASSEDRGPNEQFF.

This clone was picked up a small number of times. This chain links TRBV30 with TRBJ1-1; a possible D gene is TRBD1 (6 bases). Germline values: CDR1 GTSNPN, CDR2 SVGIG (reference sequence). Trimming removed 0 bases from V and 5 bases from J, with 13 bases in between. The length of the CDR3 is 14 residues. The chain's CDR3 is CAWSVPGTKTEAFF. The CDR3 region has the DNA TGTGCCTGGAGTGTACCAGGGACAAAGACTGAAGCTTTCTTT.

CDR3 in DNA: TGTGCCAGCTCACCCGTACAGGGGATTGGCGTCCACGAGCAGTACTTC. Amino acids: CASSPVQGIGVHEQYF. The J gene is TRBJ2-7, the V gene TRBV18; the match to TRBD1 covers 7 bases. Germline V lookup: CDR1 KGHSH, CDR2 LQKENI. This CDR3 contains 16 residues. Trimming removed 3 bases from V and 5 bases from J; junction bases left unmatched: 13.

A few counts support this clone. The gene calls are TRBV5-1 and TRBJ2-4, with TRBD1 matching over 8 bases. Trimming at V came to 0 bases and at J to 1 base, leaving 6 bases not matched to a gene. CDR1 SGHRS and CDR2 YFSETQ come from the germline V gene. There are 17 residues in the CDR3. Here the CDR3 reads CASSLGQGARAKNIQYF. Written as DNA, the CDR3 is TGCGCCAGCAGCTTGGGTCAGGGGGCAAGGGCCAAAAACATTCAGTACTTC.

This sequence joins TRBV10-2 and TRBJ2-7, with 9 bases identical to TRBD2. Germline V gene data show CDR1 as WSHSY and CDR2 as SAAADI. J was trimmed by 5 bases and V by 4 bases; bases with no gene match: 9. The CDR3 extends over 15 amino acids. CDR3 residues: CASSGGRASGDEQYF. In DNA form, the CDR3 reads TGCGCCAGCAGTGGCGGGAGGGCCTCTGGTGACGAGCAGTACTTC.